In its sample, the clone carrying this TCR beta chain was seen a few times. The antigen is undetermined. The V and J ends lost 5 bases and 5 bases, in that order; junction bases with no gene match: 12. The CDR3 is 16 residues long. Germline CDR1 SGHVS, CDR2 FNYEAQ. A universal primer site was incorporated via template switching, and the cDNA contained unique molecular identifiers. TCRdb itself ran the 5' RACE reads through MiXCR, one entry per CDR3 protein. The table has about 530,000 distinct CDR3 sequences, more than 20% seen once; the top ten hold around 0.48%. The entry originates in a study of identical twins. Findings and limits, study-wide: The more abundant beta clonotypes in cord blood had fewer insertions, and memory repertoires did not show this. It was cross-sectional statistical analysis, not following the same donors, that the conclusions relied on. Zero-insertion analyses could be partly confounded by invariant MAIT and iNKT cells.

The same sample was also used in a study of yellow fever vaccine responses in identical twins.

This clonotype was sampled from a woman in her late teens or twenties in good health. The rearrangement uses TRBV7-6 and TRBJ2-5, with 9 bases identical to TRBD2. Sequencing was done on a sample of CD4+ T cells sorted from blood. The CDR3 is CASSRQGGRALETQYF. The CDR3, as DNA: TGTGCCAGCAGCCGTCAGGGCGGGAGGGCACTGGAGACCCAGTACTTC.